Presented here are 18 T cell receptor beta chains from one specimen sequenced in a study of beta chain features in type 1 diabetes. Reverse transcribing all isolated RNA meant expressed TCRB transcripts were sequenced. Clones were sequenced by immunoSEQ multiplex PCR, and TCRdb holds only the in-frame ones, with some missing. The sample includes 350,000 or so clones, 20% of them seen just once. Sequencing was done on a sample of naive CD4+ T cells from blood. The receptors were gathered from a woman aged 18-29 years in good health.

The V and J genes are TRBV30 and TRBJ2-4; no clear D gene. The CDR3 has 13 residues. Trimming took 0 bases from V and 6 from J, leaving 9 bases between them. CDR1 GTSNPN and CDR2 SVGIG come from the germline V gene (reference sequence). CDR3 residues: CAWSVRNGNIQYF. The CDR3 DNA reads TGTGCCTGGAGTGTGAGGAACGGAAACATTCAGTACTTC.

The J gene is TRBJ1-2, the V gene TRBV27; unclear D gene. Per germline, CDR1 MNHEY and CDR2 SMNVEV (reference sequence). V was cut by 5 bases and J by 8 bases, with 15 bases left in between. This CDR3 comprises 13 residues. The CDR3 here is CASSRTSSRGYTF. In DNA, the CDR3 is TGTGCCAGCAGTCGCACCTCTTCTAGAGGCTACACCTTC.

CDR3 region: CASSLEGTGDEPQHF. DNA of the CDR3: TGCGCCAGCAGCTTGGAAGGGACAGGCGATGAGCCCCAGCATTTT. The chain joins TRBV5-1 to TRBJ1-5, with 8 bases lining up with TRBD1. This CDR3 contains 15 residues. V was clipped by 0 bases and J by 8 bases; unmatched bases: 7. Germline-derived CDR1 and CDR2 are SGHRS and YFSETQ.

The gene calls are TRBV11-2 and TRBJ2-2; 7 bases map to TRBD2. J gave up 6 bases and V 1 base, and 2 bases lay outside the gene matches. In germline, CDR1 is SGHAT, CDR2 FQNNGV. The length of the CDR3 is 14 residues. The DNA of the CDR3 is TGTGCCAGCAGCTTAGCCCTAGCGGCCGGGGAGCTGTTTTTT. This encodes CASSLALAAGELFF.

The DNA for the CDR3 is TGTGCCAGCAGTTACGGGGAGGCGAACACTGAAGCTTTCTTT. Amino acid sequence: CASSYGEANTEAFF. The chain employs TRBV6-5 and TRBJ1-1; D call uncertain. Trimming took 2 bases from V and 1 from J, leaving 8 bases between them. The germline V gene has CDR1 MNHEY and CDR2 SVGAGI. The CDR3 spans 14 residues.

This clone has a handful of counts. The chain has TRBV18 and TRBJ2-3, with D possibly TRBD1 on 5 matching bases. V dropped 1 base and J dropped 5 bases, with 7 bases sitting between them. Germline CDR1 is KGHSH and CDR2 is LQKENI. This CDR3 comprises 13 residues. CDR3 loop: CASSPQDKDTQYF. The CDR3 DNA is TGTGCCAGCTCACCACAGGACAAAGATACGCAGTATTTT.

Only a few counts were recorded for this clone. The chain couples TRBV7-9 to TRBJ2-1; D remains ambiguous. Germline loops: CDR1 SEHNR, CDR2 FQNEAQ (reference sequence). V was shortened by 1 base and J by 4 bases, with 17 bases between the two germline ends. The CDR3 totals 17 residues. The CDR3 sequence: CASSLGSFTNPYNEQFF. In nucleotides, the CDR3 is TGTGCCAGCAGCTTAGGTTCCTTTACTAACCCATACAATGAGCAGTTCTTC.

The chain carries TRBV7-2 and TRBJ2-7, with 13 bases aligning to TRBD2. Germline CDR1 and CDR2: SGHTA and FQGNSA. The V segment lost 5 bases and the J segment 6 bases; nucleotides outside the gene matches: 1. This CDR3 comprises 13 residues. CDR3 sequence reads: CASSRLAGGEQYF. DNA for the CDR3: TGTGCCAGCAGCCGACTAGCGGGGGGCGAGCAGTACTTC.

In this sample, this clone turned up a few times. CDR3 residues: CASSAGDRGGEQYF. DNA for the CDR3: TGCGCCAGCAGCGCGGGGGACAGGGGGGGCGAGCAGTACTTC. The chain employs TRBV5-1 and TRBJ2-7, with 11 bases that match TRBD1. J lost 6 bases, V lost 4 bases, and 6 bases had no gene match. Germline-derived CDR1 and CDR2 are SGHRS and YFSETQ. The CDR3 spans 14 residues.

This chain's CDR3 is CASSQDSDRGIQPQHF. The CDR3 region has the DNA TGCGCCAGCAGCCAAGATTCTGACAGGGGGATTCAGCCCCAGCATTTT. The V call is TRBV4-3, the J call TRBJ1-5; 9 bases are a match to TRBD1. This CDR3 has 16 amino acids. Germline V gene sequence: CDR1 LGHNA, CDR2 YSLEER. Losses at the gene ends were 0 bases for V and 6 bases for J; bases not matched to a gene: 6.

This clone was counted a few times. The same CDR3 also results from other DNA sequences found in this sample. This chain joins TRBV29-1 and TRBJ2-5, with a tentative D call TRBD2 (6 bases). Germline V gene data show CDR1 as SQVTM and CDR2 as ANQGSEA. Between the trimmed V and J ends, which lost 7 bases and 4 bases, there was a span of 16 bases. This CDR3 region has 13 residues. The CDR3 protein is CSATSGGRETQYF. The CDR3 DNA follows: TGCAGCGCGACCTCCGGGGGTCGAGAGACCCAGTACTTC. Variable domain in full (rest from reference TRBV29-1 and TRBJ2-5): SAVISQKPSRDICQRGTSLTIQCQVDSQVTMMFWYRQQPGQSLTLIATANQGSEATYESGFVIDKFPISRPNLTFSTLTVSNMSPEDSSIYLCSATSGGRETQYFGPGTRLLVL.

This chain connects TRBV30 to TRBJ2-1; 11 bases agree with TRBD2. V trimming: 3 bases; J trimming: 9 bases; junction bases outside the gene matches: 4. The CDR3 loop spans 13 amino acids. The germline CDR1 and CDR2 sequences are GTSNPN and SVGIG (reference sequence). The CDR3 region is CAWRTSGKGEQFF. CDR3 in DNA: TGTGCCTGGAGGACTAGCGGGAAGGGTGAGCAGTTCTTC.

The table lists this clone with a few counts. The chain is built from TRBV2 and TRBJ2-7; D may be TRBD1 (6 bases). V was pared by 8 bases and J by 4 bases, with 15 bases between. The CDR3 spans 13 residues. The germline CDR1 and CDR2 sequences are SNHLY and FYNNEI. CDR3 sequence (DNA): TGTGCCAGCGGGACAAAAGTGGGATACGAGCAGTACTTC. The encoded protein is CASGTKVGYEQYF.

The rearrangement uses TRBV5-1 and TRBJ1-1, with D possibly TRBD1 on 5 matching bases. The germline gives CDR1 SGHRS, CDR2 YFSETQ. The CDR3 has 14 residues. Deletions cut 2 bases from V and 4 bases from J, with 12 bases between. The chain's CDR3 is CASSFGHLGTEAFF. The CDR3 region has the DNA TGCGCCAGCAGCTTCGGACATCTTGGCACTGAAGCTTTCTTT.

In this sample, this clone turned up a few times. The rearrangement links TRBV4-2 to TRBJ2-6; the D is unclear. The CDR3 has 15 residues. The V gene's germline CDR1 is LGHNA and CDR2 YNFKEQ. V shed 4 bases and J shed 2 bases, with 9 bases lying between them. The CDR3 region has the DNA TGTGCCAGCAGCCCGGGTGGTCCTGGGGCCAACGTCCTGACTTTC. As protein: CASSPGGPGANVLTF.

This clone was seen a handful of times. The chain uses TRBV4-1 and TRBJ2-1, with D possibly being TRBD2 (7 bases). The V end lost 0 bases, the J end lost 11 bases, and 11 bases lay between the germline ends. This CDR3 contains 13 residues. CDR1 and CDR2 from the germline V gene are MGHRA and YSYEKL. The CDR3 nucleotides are TGCGCCAGCAGCCAAGATGGGGGGGCAAAGCAGTTCTTC. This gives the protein CASSQDGGAKQFF.

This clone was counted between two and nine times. The DNA for the CDR3 is TGTGCCAGCAGCCAGGGGGCAGGTGAGACCTTC. Its translation is CASSQGAGETF. V is TRBV5-6 and J is TRBJ1-2; 8 bases agree with TRBD1. The trim removed 4 bases at V and 14 bases at J, leaving 7 bases unmatched. The V gene's germline CDR1 is SGHDT and CDR2 YYEEEE. The CDR3 is 11 amino acids.

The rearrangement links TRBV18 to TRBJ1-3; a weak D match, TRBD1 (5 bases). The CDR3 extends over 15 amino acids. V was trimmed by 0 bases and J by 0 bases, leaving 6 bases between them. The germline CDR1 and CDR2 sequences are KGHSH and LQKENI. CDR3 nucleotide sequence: TGTGCCAGCTCACCACCGCAGGGCTCTGGAAACACCATATATTTT. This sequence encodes CASSPPQGSGNTIYF. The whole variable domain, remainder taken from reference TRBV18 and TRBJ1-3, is NAGVMQNPRHLVRRRGQEARLRCSPMKGHSHVYWYRQLPEEGLKFMVYLQKENIIDESGMPKERFSAEFPKEGPSILRIQQVVRGDSAAYFCASSPPQGSGNTIYFGEGSWLTVV.